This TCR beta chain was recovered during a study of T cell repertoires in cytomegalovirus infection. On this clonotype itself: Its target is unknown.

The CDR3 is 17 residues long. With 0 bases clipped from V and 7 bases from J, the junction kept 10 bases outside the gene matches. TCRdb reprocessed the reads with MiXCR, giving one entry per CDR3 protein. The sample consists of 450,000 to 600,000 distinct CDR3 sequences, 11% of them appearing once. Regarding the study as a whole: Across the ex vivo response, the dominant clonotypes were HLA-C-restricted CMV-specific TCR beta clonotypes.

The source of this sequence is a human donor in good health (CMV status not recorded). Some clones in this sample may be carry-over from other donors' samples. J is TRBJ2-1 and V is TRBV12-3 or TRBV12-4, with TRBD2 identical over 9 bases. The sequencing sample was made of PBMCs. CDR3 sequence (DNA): TGTGCCAGCAGTTTAGCCACACGGCGGGGGGGTATGAATGAGCAGTTCTTC. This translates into CASSLATRRGGMNEQFF.